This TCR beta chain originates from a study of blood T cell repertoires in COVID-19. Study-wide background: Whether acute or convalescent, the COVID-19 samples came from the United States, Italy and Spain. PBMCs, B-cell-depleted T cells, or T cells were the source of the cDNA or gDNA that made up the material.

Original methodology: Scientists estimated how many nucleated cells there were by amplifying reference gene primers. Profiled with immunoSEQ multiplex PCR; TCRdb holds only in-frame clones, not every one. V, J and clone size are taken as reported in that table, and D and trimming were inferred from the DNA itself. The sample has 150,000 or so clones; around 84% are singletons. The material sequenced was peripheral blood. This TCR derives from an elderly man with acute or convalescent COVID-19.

As DNA, the CDR3 is TGTGCCAGCAGGGCGGGGGGTAATCAGCCCCAGCATTTT. This gives the protein CASRAGGNQPQHF. The chain combines TRBV6-5 with TRBJ1-5; tentative D call: TRBD1 (5 bases). Germline CDR1 MNHEY, CDR2 SVGAGI. The germline V and J ends were trimmed by 6 bases and 4 bases, with 10 bases remaining between them. This CDR3 has 13 amino acids.